This T cell receptor (beta chain) was observed in a study of shared clonotypes between healthy human individuals. Broader study findings: Sharing across four donors was highest in naive CD4 (roughly 5%) and lowest in memory CD8 (0.4%).

In this sample, this clone turned up a few times. Its antigen is currently unknown. A CD45RA+ naive subset and a CD45RA-negative memory subset were split from CD4+ cells. The V end was cut by 5 bases, the J end by 7 bases, with 14 bases between. Germline V gene data show CDR1 as SGHAT and CDR2 as FQNNGV. This CDR3 contains 14 residues. As handled by the study authors: Sequence data from immunoSEQ were junction-only and lacked quality scores; consequently, filtering differed. Using immunoSEQ multiplex PCR, the repertoire was profiled, and TCRdb retains in-frame clones only, with some absent. From that table come the V and J calls and clone size; the DNA was used to work out D and trimming. This table holds under 300,000 clones, approximately 65% found once.

Material for sequencing was memory CD4+ T cells sorted from blood. Subset described: CD45RA-negative fraction. The chain links TRBV11-2 to TRBJ2-2, with D possibly matching TRBD2 (7 bases). This receptor was obtained from a man younger than 40 in good health. CDR3 protein: CASSRNRDYGELFF. The CDR3, as DNA: TGTGCCAGCAGCCGCAACAGGGACTACGGGGAGCTGTTTTTT.